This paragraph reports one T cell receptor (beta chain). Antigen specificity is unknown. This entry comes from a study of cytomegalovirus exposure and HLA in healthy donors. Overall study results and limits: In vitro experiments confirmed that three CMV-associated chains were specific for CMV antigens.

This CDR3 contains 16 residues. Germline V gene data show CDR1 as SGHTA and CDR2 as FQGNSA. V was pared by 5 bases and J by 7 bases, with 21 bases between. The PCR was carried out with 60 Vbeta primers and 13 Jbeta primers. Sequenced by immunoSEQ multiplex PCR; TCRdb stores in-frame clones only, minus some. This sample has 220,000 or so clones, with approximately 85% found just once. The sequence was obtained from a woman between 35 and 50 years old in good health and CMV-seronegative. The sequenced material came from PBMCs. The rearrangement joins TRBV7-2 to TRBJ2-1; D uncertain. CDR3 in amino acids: CASSPQIIQNVNEQFF. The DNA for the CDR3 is TGTGCCAGCAGCCCCCAAATCATACAGAATGTAAATGAGCAGTTCTTC.